One TCR beta chain is described in this entry. Its antigen is not known. One end of the junction varies from germline; a read error may be responsible. The sample comes from a study of CD8+CD57+ T cells in acquired aplastic anemia. Regarding the study as a whole: Shared by patients and controls, roughly 28 CD8+ CDR3s were abundant in patients. Patients showed no significant difference from controls in CD8+ Simpson's diversity.

TCR beta VDJ and CDR3 profiling used genomic DNA as template. TCRdb re-called the reads through MiXCR, storing one row per CDR3 protein. The repertoire holds approximately 380,000 distinct CDR3 sequences, with roughly 64% as singletons. This CDR3 is 16 amino acids long. Germline CDR1 is SEHNR and CDR2 is FQNEAQ (reference sequence). Sequenced: sorted CD4+, CD8+, or CD8+CD57+ T cells (not recorded which) from PBMCs. The sequence derives from a human donor in good health, serving as a control. The V gene is TRBV7-9, the J gene TRBJ2-1; TRBD1 matches at 7 bases. The CDR3 here is CASSVSLGGKTHDQFF. CDR3 DNA sequence: TGCGCCAGCAGCGTTAGTCTAGGGGGCAAGACCCATGACCAGTTCTTC.